This T cell receptor (beta chain) is drawn from a study of identifying expanded T cells in peripheral blood. General study points: Across healthy donors, higher total template counts meant significantly greater approximately two-week count variance. Roughly 1.2 clones differed between technical replicates, versus approximately 17 and 20 over time.

The method was immunoSEQ multiplex PCR; TCRdb's version includes in-frame clones alone and lacks a portion of them. Of approximately 100,000 clones in the sample, roughly 90% were seen once. In the case of this clone: No antigen is known for it.

The V and J ends lost 0 bases and 8 bases respectively, with 4 bases between them. Germline CDR1 reads LGHNT; CDR2 reads FRNRAP. The CDR3 is made up of 11 amino acids. During the collection period, no donor immune events like infections were recorded. This TCR derives from a person aged 18-70 years in good health. Sequencing was carried out using blood. The chain combines TRBV12-5 with TRBJ1-2; no clear D gene. The CDR3 DNA sequence: TGTGCTAGTGGTTTGGTAGGAGGCTACACCTTC. Translating it yields CASGLVGGYTF.